The T cell receptor beta chain described here comes from a study of radiotherapy plus CTLA-4 blockade in lung cancer. Study outcomes and limitations: The authors reported that early blood T cell clone dynamics, with interferon-beta, best predicted response. Researchers report tumor-derived TCR clones expanding in blood after radiotherapy plus ipilimumab.

Turning to this clone: Its target is not known. Other DNA sequences in this specimen translate into the identical CDR3.

CTLA-4 blockade with ipilimumab, together with focal radiation, was given to patients with chemo-refractory metastatic non-small-cell lung cancer. Here immunoSEQ multiplex PCR was the method, and the copy in TCRdb shows in-frame clones only, minus some. The table has about 51,000 clones, more than 75% seen once. Germline values: CDR1 GTSNPN, CDR2 SVGIG (reference sequence). V gave up 0 bases and J gave up 1 base, with 6 bases separating them. The length of the CDR3 is 13 residues. Source: peripheral blood, taken from a patient treated with radiotherapy plus ipilimumab. The receptor comes from a human donor with non-small cell lung cancer who had a complete response to radiotherapy plus ipilimumab. The V and J genes are TRBV30 and TRBJ1-1, with D possibly matching TRBD1 (5 bases). This CDR3 is CAWSVQENTEAFF. The CDR3, as DNA: TGTGCCTGGAGTGTACAGGAGAACACTGAAGCTTTCTTT.